By share of the sample, the clone carrying this TCR beta chain is medium-sized. In Maryland, USA, blood bank volunteers were the healthy controls. The sample belongs to a study of neurological immune-mediated disorders. The CDR3 length is 15 residues. V was cut by 4 bases and J by 6 bases, with 20 bases left in between. Germline values: CDR1 SGHRS, CDR2 YFSETQ. Template-switch 5'RACE cDNA synthesis added a 10-nucleotide unique molecular identifier. TCRdb passed the 5' RACE reads through MiXCR, listing each CDR3 protein once. Of 30,000 or so distinct CDR3 sequences listed, roughly an eighth were seen once; the top ten hold 7.8%.

J is TRBJ2-7 and V is TRBV5-1, with D possibly matching TRBD2 (5 bases). This clonotype was sampled from a man aged 55 to 70 in good health. The sample was PBMCs. CDR3 in amino acids: CASSDTGLPRGEQYF. CDR3 DNA: TGCGCCAGCAGCGATACCGGACTCCCCCGAGGCGAGCAGTACTTC.